The subject of this entry is one T cell receptor beta chain. The data stem from a study of control samples from healthy donors and cancer patients. V was clipped by 4 bases and J by 5 bases; unmatched bases: 6. The CDR3 is 14 amino acids. Germline V gene sequence: CDR1 KGHSH, CDR2 LQKENI. The assay was immunoSEQ multiplex PCR, and TCRdb's table has in-frame clones only and misses some. The sample carries over 100,000 clones, around nine tenths recorded once. The chain is built from TRBV18 and TRBJ1-1, with 8 bases lining up with TRBD1. Source material: blood. The source of this sequence is a man aged 35-49 years in good health. CDR3 loop: CASSQQTGETEAFF. CDR3 sequence (DNA): TGTGCCAGCTCACAACAGACAGGGGAGACTGAAGCTTTCTTT.